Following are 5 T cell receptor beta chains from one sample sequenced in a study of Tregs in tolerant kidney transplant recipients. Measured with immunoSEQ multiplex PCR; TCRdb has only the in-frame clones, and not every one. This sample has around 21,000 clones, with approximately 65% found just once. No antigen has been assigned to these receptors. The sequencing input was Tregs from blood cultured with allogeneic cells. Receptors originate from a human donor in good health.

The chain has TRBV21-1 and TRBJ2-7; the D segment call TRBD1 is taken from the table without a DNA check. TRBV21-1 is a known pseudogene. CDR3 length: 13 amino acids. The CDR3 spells CASSKFRGREQYF. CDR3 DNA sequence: TGTGCCAGCAGCAAATTTAGGGGAAGGGAGCAGTACTTC.

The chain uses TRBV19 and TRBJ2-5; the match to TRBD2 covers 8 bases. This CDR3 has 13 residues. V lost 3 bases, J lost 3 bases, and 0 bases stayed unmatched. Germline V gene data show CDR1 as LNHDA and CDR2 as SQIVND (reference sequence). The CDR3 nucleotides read TGTGCCAGTAGTATGACTAGCGAAGAGACCCAGTACTTC. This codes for CASSMTSEETQYF. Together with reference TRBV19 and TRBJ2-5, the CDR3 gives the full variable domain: DGGITQSPKYLFRKEGQNVTLSCEQNLNHDAMYWYRQDPGQGLRLIYYSQIVNDFQKGDIAEGYSVSREKKESFPLTVTSAQKNPTAFYLCASSMTSEETQYFGPGTRLLVL.

The CDR3 region has the DNA TGTGCCAGCAGTGACCACAGGGTGGTCTACAATGAGCAGTTCTTC. Protein: CASSDHRVVYNEQFF. This sequence joins TRBV2 and TRBJ2-1; possibly TRBD1 for D (6 bases). The V end lost 3 bases, the J end lost 3 bases, and 12 bases lay between the germline ends. Per the germline V gene, CDR1 is SNHLY and CDR2 is FYNNEI. The CDR3 is 15 residues long.

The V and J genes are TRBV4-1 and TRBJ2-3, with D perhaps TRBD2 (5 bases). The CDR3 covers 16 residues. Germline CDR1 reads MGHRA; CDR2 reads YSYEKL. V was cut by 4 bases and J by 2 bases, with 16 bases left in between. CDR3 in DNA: TGCGCCAGCAGCCCTCAGGCAGCACTAGTCACAGATACGCAGTATTTT. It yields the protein CASSPQAALVTDTQYF.

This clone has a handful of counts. CDR3 residues: CASSVGAGRGYGYTF. CDR3 DNA sequence: TGTGCCAGCAGTGTGGGCGCAGGGAGAGGATATGGCTACACCTTC. The rearrangement links TRBV2 to TRBJ1-2; D possibly corresponds to TRBD1 (5 bases). V lost 4 bases and J lost 5, with 17 bases in between. The CDR3 is 15 amino acids. The germline CDR1 and CDR2 sequences are SNHLY and FYNNEI.